Below, 24 T cell receptor beta chains from the same sample are listed, as sequenced in a study of T cells in Graves' hyperthyroidism and ophthalmopathy. The TCR beta CDR3 regions underwent amplification using RNA transcripts as the source. In the first-round RT-PCR of the TCR CDR3, the HTBI primer set was used. TCRdb redid the calling of the multiplex PCR reads with MiXCR, one entry per CDR3 protein. The sample shows under 300,000 distinct CDR3 sequences, 14% to 15% of them seen only once. The specimen sequenced was blood. The receptors shown here come from a woman aged 40 to 55 with Graves' hyperthyroidism that later progressed to Graves' ophthalmopathy.

This clonotype was picked up a small number of times. The rearrangement joins TRBV7-9 to TRBJ2-1; D remains ambiguous. Germline V CDR1 and CDR2: SEHNR, FQNEAQ (reference sequence). The CDR3 loop spans 13 amino acids. Trimming shortened V by 1 base and J by 6 bases, and 7 bases separated the two germline ends. The CDR3 coding sequence is TGTGCCAGCAGCTTAGGTTCCCCCAATGAGCAGTTCTTC. Its translation: CASSLGSPNEQFF.

At least ten counts were recorded for this clonotype. This chain's CDR3 is CASSLYRSLQETQYF. The CDR3 DNA is TGTGCCAGCAGCTTATATAGGAGCCTGCAAGAGACCCAGTACTTC. The rearrangement uses TRBV7-8 and TRBJ2-5; D not certain. Germline lookup yields CDR1 SGHVS and CDR2 FQNEAQ. With 2 bases removed from V and 2 bases from J, the gap between germline ends came to 12 bases. The CDR3 sequence is 15 residues long.

This clonotype was recorded many times. V and J are TRBV28 and TRBJ2-7; D uncertain. Per the germline V gene, CDR1 is MDHEN and CDR2 is SYDVKM. This CDR3 region has 12 residues. Trimming took 7 bases from V and 8 from J, leaving 15 bases between them. The CDR3 reads CASISPPRQQYF. CDR3 nucleotide sequence: TGTGCCAGCATCTCCCCTCCACGCCAGCAGTACTTC.

Ten or more counts support this clonotype. The rearrangement joins TRBV11-2 to TRBJ1-5; D gene uncertain. Germline V gene data show CDR1 as SGHAT and CDR2 as FQNNGV. This CDR3 is built from 15 residues. With 0 bases removed from V and 7 bases from J, the gap between germline ends came to 13 bases. CDR3 nucleotides: TGTGCCAGCAGCTTAGAGGTCTCGGCAGGCCAGCCCCAGCATTTT. Its protein product is CASSLEVSAGQPQHF.

At least ten counts were recorded for this clonotype. The V gene is TRBV11-2, the J gene TRBJ2-5; D is unclear. In germline, CDR1 is SGHAT, CDR2 FQNNGV. Trimming took 1 base from V and 5 from J, leaving 8 bases between them. This CDR3 contains 13 residues. The CDR3 region has the DNA TGTGCCAGCAGCTTAGTCGGTAGCGAGACCCAGTACTTC. Its protein is CASSLVGSETQYF.

This clonotype was counted at least ten times. The chain couples TRBV29-1 to TRBJ2-7, with unresolved D. The CDR3 covers 12 residues. V dropped 0 bases and J dropped 2 bases, with 5 bases sitting between them. Germline V gene sequence: CDR1 SQVTM, CDR2 ANQGSEA. CDR3 region: CSVEEGTYEQYF. Written as DNA, the CDR3 is TGCAGCGTTGAAGAGGGAACCTACGAGCAGTACTTC.

This clonotype was detected many times. The chain uses TRBV5-1 and TRBJ2-7, with D perhaps TRBD1 (7 bases). Trimming cost V 0 bases and J 7 bases, with 11 bases left between them. CDR1 and CDR2 (germline): SGHRS, YFSETQ. The CDR3 covers 13 residues. The CDR3 loop is CASSLDPGGEQYF. The CDR3 DNA sequence: TGCGCCAGCAGCTTGGACCCAGGGGGGGAGCAGTACTTC.

The V and J genes are TRBV5-6 and TRBJ2-1; D is unresolved. Between the trimmed V and J ends, which lost 2 bases and 6 bases, there was a span of 15 bases. Germline CDR1 reads SGHDT; CDR2 reads YYEEEE. CDR3 length: 15 residues. This chain's CDR3 is CASSLKAFAVNEQFF. The CDR3 nucleotides are TGTGCCAGCAGCTTAAAAGCCTTCGCTGTCAATGAGCAGTTCTTC.

This clonotype was detected many times. The rearrangement uses TRBV27 and TRBJ2-7; TRBD1 agrees at 8 bases. The ends lost 5 bases at V and 3 bases at J; junction bases unmatched: 6. CDR3 size: 14 residues. Germline V lookup: CDR1 MNHEY, CDR2 SMNVEV (reference sequence). This CDR3 reads CASSHGTGDYEQYF. In DNA form, the CDR3 reads TGTGCCAGCAGTCACGGGACAGGAGACTACGAGCAGTACTTC.

This clonotype was seen repeatedly, ten times or more. V gene TRBV5-1 combines with J gene TRBJ1-1; D uncertain. CDR1 and CDR2 (germline): SGHRS, YFSETQ. The CDR3 extends over 16 amino acids. With 4 bases removed from V and 2 bases from J, the gap between germline ends came to 18 bases. CDR3 loop: CASSRYTTDINTEAFF. Written as DNA, the CDR3 is TGCGCCAGCAGCCGTTACACAACAGATATCAACACTGAAGCTTTCTTT.

In this sample, this clonotype turned up many times. The genes are TRBV13 and TRBJ2-3; 10 nucleotides align to TRBD2. J lost 0 bases, V lost 3 bases, and 3 bases had no gene match. CDR1 is PRHDT and CDR2 is FYEKMQ in the germline V gene (reference sequence). This CDR3 spans 16 amino acids. CDR3 protein: CASSFRTSGSTDTQYF. CDR3 in DNA: TGTGCCAGCAGCTTTCGGACTAGCGGAAGCACAGATACGCAGTATTTT.

In the case of this clonotype: Because it lacks the conserved phenylalanine or tryptophan at the end, this CDR3 is likely a read error. This chain links TRBV28 with TRBJ2-2; D gene uncertain. Germline V gene lookup returns CDR1 MDHEN and CDR2 SYDVKM. V was trimmed by 5 bases and J by 5 bases, leaving 6 bases between them. The CDR3 consists of 12 residues. CDR3 residues: CASSGLTGELFV. CDR3 nucleotide sequence: TGTGCCAGCAGTGGGTTAACCGGGGAGCTGTTTGTT.

This clonotype was counted between two and nine times. This rearrangement joins TRBV29-1 to TRBJ2-2, with a weak D call TRBD2 (6 bases). The CDR3 spans 14 residues. The V end lost 1 base, the J end lost 2 bases, and 8 bases lay between the germline ends. Germline V lookup: CDR1 SQVTM, CDR2 ANQGSEA. The CDR3 DNA follows: TGCAGCGTTGAAGGCGGGATTAACACCGGGGAGCTGTTTTTT. Translation gives CSVEGGINTGELFF.

This chain links TRBV20-1 with TRBJ1-2; 7 nucleotides agree with TRBD1. The CDR3 length is 14 residues. V was clipped by 6 bases and J by 0 bases; unmatched bases: 7. Germline CDR1 is DFQATT and CDR2 is SNEGSKA (reference sequence). The CDR3 region has the DNA TGCAGTGCGGACTCCGGGACAGCTAACTATGGCTACACCTTC. Amino acid sequence: CSADSGTANYGYTF.

This clonotype was observed many times. The rearrangement uses TRBV19 and TRBJ2-7; D may match TRBD1 or TRBD2 (5 bases each). In germline, CDR1 is LNHDA, CDR2 SQIVND (reference sequence). Trimming took off 8 bases at V and 3 bases at J, with 14 bases between the two ends. CDR3 length: 13 residues. CDR3 in DNA: TGTGCCAGTGGGTGGGGACCGCGCTACGAGCAGTACTTC. Translation: CASGWGPRYEQYF.

The chain recombines TRBV7-9 with TRBJ2-7; D gene ambiguous. CDR1 SEHNR and CDR2 FQNEAQ come from the germline V gene (reference sequence). The V end lost 3 bases, the J end lost 3 bases, and 9 bases lay between the germline ends. The CDR3 spans 13 residues. The CDR3 nucleotides read TGTGCCAGCAGCTTTGGGGTAGGCTACGAGCAGTACTTC. It yields the protein CASSFGVGYEQYF.

This clonotype was detected only a few times. The chain recombines TRBV6-1 with TRBJ2-7, with 7 positions matching TRBD2. Looked up from germline, CDR1 is MNHNS and CDR2 is SASEGT. V trimming: 5 bases; J trimming: 3 bases; junction bases outside the gene matches: 10. This CDR3 is built from 15 residues. CDR3 residues: CASSPGLAVLYEQYF. As DNA, the CDR3 is TGTGCCAGCAGTCCAGGTCTAGCGGTTCTCTACGAGCAGTACTTC.

The gene calls are TRBV2 and TRBJ2-1; D is unresolved. V lost 0 bases, J lost 2 bases, and 8 bases lay in between. Germline CDR1 and CDR2: SNHLY and FYNNEI. This CDR3 region has 15 residues. CDR3: CASSEAALPYNEQFF. For the CDR3, the DNA is TGTGCCAGCAGTGAAGCTGCCCTCCCCTACAATGAGCAGTTCTTC. Full variable domain (remainder filled in from reference TRBV2 and TRBJ2-1): EPEVTQTPSHQVTQMGQEVILRCVPISNHLYFYWYRQILGQKVEFLVSFYNNEISEKSEIFDDQFSVERPDGSNFTLKIRSTKLEDSAMYFCASSEAALPYNEQFFGPGTRLTVL.

In its sample, this clonotype was seen many times. The chain joins TRBV11-2 to TRBJ1-1; 8 nucleotides match TRBD1. The J segment lost 8 bases and the V segment lost 7 bases, leaving 9 bases of the junction unmatched. The CDR3 contains 13 residues. The germline CDR1 and CDR2 sequences are SGHAT and FQNNGV. Written as DNA, the CDR3 is TGTGCCAGCAATGAAGGGGGGGACAGGGAAGCTTTCTTT. Amino acids: CASNEGGDREAFF. The full variable domain, completed using reference TRBV11-2 and TRBJ1-1, is EAGVAQSPRYKIIEKRQSVAFWCNPISGHATLYWYQQILGQGPKLLIQFQNNGVVDDSQLPKDRFSAERLKGVDSTLKIQPAKLEDSAVYLCASNEGGDREAFFGQGTRLTVV.

V gene TRBV10-3 combines with J gene TRBJ2-7; the D gene is possibly TRBD2 (6 bases). The V end was cut by 6 bases, the J end by 7 bases, with 19 bases between. Germline V CDR1 and CDR2: ENHRY, SYGVKD. The CDR3 length is 14 residues. The CDR3 loop reads CAISPGPEGGEQYF. Here the CDR3 DNA reads TGTGCCATCAGCCCGGGGCCGGAAGGAGGGGAGCAGTACTTC.

This chain uses TRBV5-8 with TRBJ1-5, with unresolved D. Trimming pared 0 bases from V and 5 bases from J, leaving 6 bases between. This CDR3 comprises 13 residues. Germline V gene lookup returns CDR1 SGHTS and CDR2 YDEGEE. The CDR3 sequence: CASSLALHQPQHF. DNA for the CDR3: TGTGCCAGCAGCTTGGCCCTCCATCAGCCCCAGCATTTT.

There are a few counts of this clonotype. The CDR3 DNA is TGTGCCAGCAGTTTCGGCGGTGGAAACACCATATATTTT. Translated, it gives CASSFGGGNTIYF. The chain joins TRBV7-9 to TRBJ1-3; D remains unclear. Germline CDR1 reads SEHNR; CDR2 reads FQNEAQ (reference sequence). V lost 6 bases and J 3 bases, leaving 9 bases between the germline ends. This CDR3 contains 13 residues. Full variable domain (outside the CDR3, taken from reference TRBV7-9 and TRBJ1-3): DTGVSQNPRHKITKRGQNVTFRCDPISEHNRLYWYRQTLGQGPEFLTYFQNEAQLEKSRLLSDRFSAERPKGSFSTLEIQRTEQGDSAMYLCASSFGGGNTIYFGEGSWLTVV.

This clonotype has at least ten counts. The chain recombines TRBV9 with TRBJ2-3; 10 bases align to TRBD2. CDR3 length equals 16 residues. V gave up 0 bases and J gave up 5 bases; unmatched junction bases: 6. Germline V gene lookup returns CDR1 SGDLS and CDR2 YYNGEE. As DNA, the CDR3 is TGTGCCAGCAGCGTAGCTGGTAGCGGGAGGCGAGATACGCAGTATTTT. It codes for CASSVAGSGRRDTQYF.

Ten or more counts support this clonotype. The chain employs TRBV2 and TRBJ2-7; perhaps TRBD2 as D (6 bases). Trimming cost V 5 bases and J 5 bases, with 16 bases left between them. From germline, CDR1 is SNHLY and CDR2 FYNNEI. This CDR3 has 14 amino acids. The CDR3 nucleotides read TGTGCCAGCAGTCGACTAGTTACCGCCAACGAGCAGTACTTC. Protein product: CASSRLVTANEQYF.